This TCR beta chain is from a study of neoadjuvant nivolumab and ipilimumab in lung cancer. Germline loops: CDR1 SGHRS, CDR2 YFSETQ. CDR3 length equals 18 residues. Trimming removed 6 bases from V and 0 bases from J; junction bases left unmatched: 12. Only in-frame clones appear in the TCRdb table, and some are missing; sequencing was by immunoSEQ multiplex PCR. This table has roughly 7,300 clones, more than 80% appearing once. The sequence derives from an adult with non-small cell lung cancer. This specimen consisted of tumor tissue, obtained after neoadjuvant nivolumab, alone or with ipilimumab, at or shortly before surgery. J is TRBJ2-1 and V is TRBV5-1; 10 bases align to TRBD2. The CDR3 is CASTSTTSGASSYNEQFF. For the CDR3, the DNA is TGCGCCAGCACCTCGACAACTAGCGGGGCGAGCTCCTACAATGAGCAGTTCTTC.